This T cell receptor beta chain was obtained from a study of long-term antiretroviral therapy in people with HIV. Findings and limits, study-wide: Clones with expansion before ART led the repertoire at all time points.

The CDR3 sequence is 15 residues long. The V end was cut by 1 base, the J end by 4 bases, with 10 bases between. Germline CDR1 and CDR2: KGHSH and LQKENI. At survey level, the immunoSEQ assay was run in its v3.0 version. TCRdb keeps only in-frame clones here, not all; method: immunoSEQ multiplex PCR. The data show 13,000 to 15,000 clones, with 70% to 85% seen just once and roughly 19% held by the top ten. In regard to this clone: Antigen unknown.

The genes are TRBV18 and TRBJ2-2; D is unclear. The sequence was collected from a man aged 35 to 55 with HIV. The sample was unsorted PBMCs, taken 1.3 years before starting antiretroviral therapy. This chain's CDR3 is CASSPQIRFTGELFF. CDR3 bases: TGTGCCAGCTCACCACAGATAAGGTTCACCGGGGAGCTGTTTTTT. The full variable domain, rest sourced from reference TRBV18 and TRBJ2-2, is NAGVMQNPRHLVRRRGQEARLRCSPMKGHSHVYWYRQLPEEGLKFMVYLQKENIIDESGMPKERFSAEFPKEGPSILRIQQVVRGDSAAYFCASSPQIRFTGELFFGEGSRLTVL.